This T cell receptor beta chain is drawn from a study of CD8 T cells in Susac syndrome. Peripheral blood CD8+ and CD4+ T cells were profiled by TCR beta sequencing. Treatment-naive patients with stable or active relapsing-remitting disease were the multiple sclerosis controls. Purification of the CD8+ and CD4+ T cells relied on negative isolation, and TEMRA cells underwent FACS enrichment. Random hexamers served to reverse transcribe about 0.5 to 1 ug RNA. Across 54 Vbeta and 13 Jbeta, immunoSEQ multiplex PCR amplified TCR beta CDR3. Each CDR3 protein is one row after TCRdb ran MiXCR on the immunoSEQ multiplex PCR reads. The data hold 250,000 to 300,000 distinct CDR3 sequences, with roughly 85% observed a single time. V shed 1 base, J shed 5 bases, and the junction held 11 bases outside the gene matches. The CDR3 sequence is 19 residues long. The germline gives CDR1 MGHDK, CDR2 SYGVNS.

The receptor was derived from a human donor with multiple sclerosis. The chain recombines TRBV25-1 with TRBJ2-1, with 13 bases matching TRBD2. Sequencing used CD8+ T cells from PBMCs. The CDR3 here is CASSEWTSGSLSFHNEQFF. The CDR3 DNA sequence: TGTGCCAGCAGTGAATGGACTAGCGGGAGCCTGAGCTTTCACAATGAGCAGTTCTTC.